The 24 T cell receptor beta chains presented below share a single source sample, sequenced in a study of T cells in Graves' hyperthyroidism and ophthalmopathy. Researchers amplified the TCR beta CDR3 regions from RNA transcripts. During a first-round RT-PCR of the TCR CDR3, the HTBI primer set was used. MiXCR, run by TCRdb on the multiplex PCR reads, gives a single entry per CDR3 protein. In the table there are approximately 600,000 distinct CDR3 sequences, roughly 14% of which are singletons. Sequenced input: blood. These TCRs come from a woman between 35 and 50 years old with Graves' ophthalmopathy.

This clonotype has ten or more counts. This rearrangement joins TRBV29-1 to TRBJ2-7, with D unresolved. Per germline, CDR1 SQVTM and CDR2 ANQGSEA. CDR3 length equals 13 residues. Trimming took off 5 bases at V and 1 base at J, with 12 bases between the two ends. The CDR3 bases are TGCAGCGTTTGGGCAGATTTTTCCTACGAGCAGTACTTC. Its translation is CSVWADFSYEQYF.

This clonotype was recorded at least ten times. This chain joins TRBV28 and TRBJ1-5; 7 nucleotides line up with TRBD1. Germline loops: CDR1 MDHEN, CDR2 SYDVKM. V lost 6 bases and J lost 3; bases outside the gene matches: 5. The CDR3 sequence is 14 residues long. The CDR3 sequence is CASRQGQPNQPQHF. The CDR3 coding sequence is TGTGCCAGCAGGCAGGGACAGCCCAATCAGCCCCAGCATTTT.

This clonotype was seen repeatedly, ten times or more. This chain joins TRBV6-1 and TRBJ1-2; D call uncertain. The germline gives CDR1 MNHNS, CDR2 SASEGT. The ends were cut back, 5 bases at V and 8 bases at J, with 9 bases in the middle. The CDR3 length is 11 residues. The CDR3 DNA follows: TGTGCCAGCAGTCGCCCTGGCGGCTACACCTTC. This gives the protein CASSRPGGYTF.

The V and J genes are TRBV6-1 and TRBJ2-2, with D unclear. Per germline, CDR1 MNHNS and CDR2 SASEGT. The CDR3 runs 13 residues. V was shortened by 6 bases and J by 4 bases, with 9 bases between the two germline ends. The CDR3 region is CASRGYLTGELFF. As DNA, the CDR3 is TGTGCCAGCAGAGGCTACCTCACCGGGGAGCTGTTTTTT.

This clonotype was seen repeatedly, ten times or more. The chain carries TRBV11-2 and TRBJ2-2; 10 bases map to TRBD2. Germline V gene sequence: CDR1 SGHAT, CDR2 FQNNGV. V was clipped by 5 bases and J by 0 bases; unmatched bases: 3. CDR3 size: 16 residues. CDR3 sequence reads: CASSRLAGTNTGELFF. The CDR3, as DNA: TGTGCCAGCAGCCGACTAGCGGGCACGAACACCGGGGAGCTGTTTTTT.

The table lists this clonotype with a few counts. Relative to the germline gene, one junction end is altered; a read error may explain this. The genes are TRBV29-1 and TRBJ2-2, with D possibly being TRBD1 (5 bases). CDR1 is SQVTM and CDR2 is ANQGSEA in the germline V gene. The CDR3 totals 13 residues. For the CDR3, the DNA is TGCAGCGTTGACAGGGCGAATACCGGGGAGCTGTTTTTT. It specifies CSVDRANTGELFF.

This clonotype was counted many times. The V call is TRBV28, the J call TRBJ2-2, with D uncertain. Germline assignment: CDR1 MDHEN and CDR2 SYDVKM. Trimming took off 6 bases at V and 0 bases at J, with 5 bases between the two ends. CDR3 length: 13 amino acids. The CDR3, as DNA: TGTGCCAGCAGCGGACCGAACACCGGGGAGCTGTTTTTT. Its translation: CASSGPNTGELFF. The variable domain in full, completed from reference TRBV28 and TRBJ2-2, reads DVKVTQSSRYLVKRTGEKVFLECVQDMDHENMFWYRQDPGLGLRLIYFSYDVKMKEKGDIPEGYSVSREKKERFSLILESASTNQTSMYLCASSGPNTGELFFGEGSRLTVL.

In this sample, this clonotype turned up many times. This CDR3 reads CASSPVLDEQYF. CDR3 DNA sequence: TGTGCCAGCAGCCCCGTCCTGGACGAGCAGTACTTC. The chain combines TRBV6-1 with TRBJ2-7; no reliable D call. V lost 6 bases to trimming and J lost 5 bases, with 11 bases between them. The CDR3 has 12 amino acids. The germline V gene has CDR1 MNHNS and CDR2 SASEGT.

The rearrangement uses TRBV11-2 and TRBJ1-2; no clear D gene. The CDR3 is 16 residues long. V was trimmed by 1 base and J by 4 bases, leaving 16 bases between them. Germline V gene data show CDR1 as SGHAT and CDR2 as FQNNGV. This CDR3 is CASSLVLGSRSYGYTF. DNA for the CDR3: TGTGCCAGCAGCTTAGTTTTGGGCTCGAGGAGCTATGGCTACACCTTC.

In its sample, this clonotype was seen many times. For the CDR3, the DNA is TGTGCCACCGGACCGGGAAACACCGGGGAGCTGTTTTTT. Its translation is CATGPGNTGELFF. V and J are TRBV30 and TRBJ2-2, with D maybe TRBD2 (5 bases). With 8 bases removed from V and 2 bases from J, the gap between germline ends came to 12 bases. The germline CDR1 and CDR2 sequences are GTSNPN and SVGIG (reference sequence). The CDR3 is made up of 13 amino acids.

This chain uses TRBV24-1 with TRBJ2-2; D could derive from TRBD1 or TRBD2 (6 bases each). Deletions cut 1 base from V and 2 bases from J, with 19 bases between. Per germline, CDR1 KGHDR and CDR2 SFDVKD. The CDR3 runs to 19 residues. CDR3 nucleotides: TGTGCCACCAGTGATTTTGGGGCGAGGGGGGTTACCAACACCGGGGAGCTGTTTTTT. As protein: CATSDFGARGVTNTGELFF.

This clonotype was seen repeatedly, ten times or more. The chain is built from TRBV12-3 or TRBV12-4 and TRBJ2-7; D unclear. With 1 base removed from V and 9 bases from J, the gap between germline ends came to 22 bases. CDR3 size: 16 residues. The CDR3 sequence is CASSLVGASSAELQYF. The CDR3 DNA reads TGTGCCAGCAGTTTAGTAGGTGCCTCGTCGGCCGAGTTGCAGTACTTC.

The rearrangement links TRBV28 to TRBJ2-5, with a weak D call TRBD2 (5 bases). V was clipped by 6 bases and J by 1 base, with 12 bases between them. Germline-derived CDR1 and CDR2 are MDHEN and SYDVKM. CDR3 length equals 14 residues. The CDR3, as DNA: TGTGCCAGCAGCCCGACGGGGAGCCAAGAGACCCAGTACTTC. Residues: CASSPTGSQETQYF.

A remark on this clonotype: At one end, the junction sequence differs from germline, possibly due to a read error. This chain uses TRBV6-1 with TRBJ1-5; D not certain. Germline values: CDR1 MNHNS, CDR2 SASEGT. CDR3 length: 15 amino acids. CDR3 protein: CASSDLDPSNQPPHF. In DNA form, the CDR3 reads TGTGCCAGCAGTGATTTGGATCCTAGCAATCAGCCCCCGCATTTT.

The chain has TRBV12-3 or TRBV12-4 and TRBJ2-2; D call uncertain. CDR3 length equals 14 residues. The ends were cut back, 4 bases at V and 4 bases at J, with 10 bases in the middle. CDR3 nucleotide sequence: TGTGCCAGCAGTTGGGCTGGTAGCACCGGGGAGCTGTTTTTT. Protein sequence: CASSWAGSTGELFF.

The gene calls are TRBV19 and TRBJ1-5; maybe TRBD1 (5 bases). Germline CDR1 is LNHDA and CDR2 is SQIVND (reference sequence). Trimming removed 3 bases at V and 6 bases at J, with 15 bases between. The CDR3 has 15 amino acids. The CDR3 loop is CASSIYGTPIQPQHF. CDR3 nucleotides: TGTGCCAGTAGTATCTACGGGACCCCGATTCAGCCCCAGCATTTT.

This clonotype was observed many times. This rearrangement joins TRBV12-3 or TRBV12-4 to TRBJ1-1; 8 positions agree with TRBD1. There are 12 residues in the CDR3. The ends lost 5 bases at V and 10 bases at J; junction bases unmatched: 6. CDR3 nucleotides: TGTGCCAGCAGTATGATTGGGACAGGAGCTTTCTTT. The encoded protein is CASSMIGTGAFF.

As regards this clonotype: The junction and the germline gene differ at one end; a read error may be behind it. The V gene is TRBV2, the J gene TRBJ2-7; possibly TRBD2 for D (5 bases). The CDR3 runs 14 residues. CDR1 SNHLY and CDR2 FYNNEI come from the germline V gene. CDR3 sequence reads: CATNREGPRTEQCF. The CDR3 DNA is TGTGCCACCAACCGGGAAGGACCGCGAACCGAGCAGTGCTTC.

This clonotype was found many times. V usage is TRBV6-5 and J usage is TRBJ2-1, with D possibly being TRBD2 (5 bases). CDR3 length: 12 amino acids. Trimming took off 6 bases at V and 2 bases at J, with 5 bases between the two ends. Per germline, CDR1 MNHEY and CDR2 SVGAGI. The CDR3: CASRLAYNEQFF. The CDR3 coding sequence is TGTGCCAGCAGACTAGCCTACAATGAGCAGTTCTTC.

This clonotype was counted once. The chain links TRBV6-2 or TRBV6-3 to TRBJ2-1; D remains ambiguous. CDR1 and CDR2 from the germline V gene are MNHEY and SVGEGT. The length of the CDR3 is 15 residues. V lost 2 bases, J lost 8 bases, and 16 bases lay in between. The chain's CDR3 is CASSYGSGVGDEQFF. The CDR3 nucleotides are TGTGCCAGCAGTTACGGTTCGGGTGTGGGCGATGAGCAGTTCTTC.

This clonotype has more than one count but fewer than ten. The chain carries TRBV9 and TRBJ1-1; D is uncertain. V gave up 5 bases and J gave up 3 bases, with 11 bases separating them. The CDR3 loop spans 13 amino acids. Germline-derived CDR1 and CDR2 are SGDLS and YYNGEE. This CDR3 reads CASSGRSDTEAFF. CDR3 DNA sequence: TGTGCCAGCAGTGGTCGATCCGACACTGAAGCTTTCTTT.

This clonotype was recorded at least ten times. V is TRBV28 and J is TRBJ1-2; TRBD1 aligns across 7 bases. The CDR3 has 14 residues. Unmatched junction bases numbered 10, after V lost 4 bases and J lost 8 bases. Looked up from germline, CDR1 is MDHEN and CDR2 is SYDVKM. CDR3 nucleotides: TGTGCCAGCAGTTCCGGACAGGCCGACGGAGGCTACACCTTC. This encodes CASSSGQADGGYTF.

A few counts support this clonotype. The chain couples TRBV5-6 to TRBJ2-7; 12 bases agree with TRBD2. Germline V gene data show CDR1 as SGHDT and CDR2 as YYEEEE. The ends lost 3 bases at V and 0 bases at J; junction bases unmatched: 1. The CDR3 is 15 amino acids. The chain's CDR3 is CASSWTSGNSYEQYF. The CDR3 DNA reads TGTGCCAGCAGCTGGACTAGCGGGAACTCCTACGAGCAGTACTTC.

This clonotype was counted between two and nine times. The gene calls are TRBV3-1 and TRBJ2-7; the D gene is possibly TRBD1 (5 bases). The length of the CDR3 is 14 residues. The V and J ends lost 4 bases and 8 bases respectively, with 18 bases between them. Germline loops: CDR1 LGHDT, CDR2 YNNKEL (reference sequence). For the CDR3, the DNA is TGTGCCAGCAGCCTCGGCGGCGCAGGGCCCCAGCAGTACTTC. Translated: CASSLGGAGPQQYF.